Presented here are 30 T cell receptor beta chains from one specimen sequenced in a study of PD-L1 blockade in urothelial cancer. Assay: immunoSEQ multiplex PCR; the TCRdb copy retains only in-frame clones and omits some. The table includes about 36,000 clones, roughly 84% detected once. Sample time point: peripheral blood 6 weeks after treatment start. The sample in question was PBMCs, obtained around atezolizumab (anti-PD-L1) treatment. These receptors all stem from a man aged 35-49 years with urothelial cancer.

The rearrangement uses TRBV28 and TRBJ2-5; tentative D call: TRBD2 (5 bases). CDR1 and CDR2 from the germline V gene are MDHEN and SYDVKM. V was clipped by 5 bases and J by 5 bases, with 21 bases between them. CDR3 size: 16 residues. This CDR3 reads CASSNEEAVGVETQYF. The CDR3, as DNA: TGTGCCAGCAGTAACGAGGAGGCAGTTGGCGTGGAGACCCAGTACTTC.

V gene TRBV19 combines with J gene TRBJ2-2, with 7 bases matching TRBD2. With V trimmed by 3 bases and J by 7 bases, 5 bases remained unmatched. Per germline, CDR1 LNHDA and CDR2 SQIVND (reference sequence). CDR3 length: 14 amino acids. Here the CDR3 DNA reads TGTGCCAGTAGTATGAAGGGAGGGGACGGGGAGCTGTTTTTT. Translated, it gives CASSMKGGDGELFF.

This sequence joins TRBV18 and TRBJ1-1; a possible D gene is TRBD1 (5 bases). In germline, CDR1 is KGHSH, CDR2 LQKENI. V was clipped by 5 bases and J by 3 bases, with 13 bases between them. This CDR3 has 14 residues. CDR3 coding DNA: TGTGCCAGCTCAGGGGGAGGACGGGACACTGAAGCTTTCTTT. This encodes CASSGGGRDTEAFF.

The chain's CDR3 is CASSRGNEQFF. The CDR3 DNA is TGCGCCAGCAGCAGGGGAAATGAGCAGTTCTTC. This chain uses TRBV10-1 with TRBJ2-1, with D perhaps matching TRBD1 (6 bases). The V end lost 6 bases, the J end lost 7 bases, and 7 bases lay between the germline ends. The germline V gene encodes CDR1 WNHNN and CDR2 SYGVQD (reference sequence). CDR3 length: 11 amino acids.

This chain connects TRBV4-1 to TRBJ1-4; D is ambiguous. CDR1 MGHRA and CDR2 YSYEKL come from the germline V gene. Deletions cut 0 bases from V and 7 bases from J, with 15 bases between. The CDR3 extends over 16 amino acids. The CDR3 loop is CASSQDRAGRGEKLFF. CDR3 bases: TGCGCCAGCAGCCAAGATCGGGCGGGTCGAGGTGAAAAACTGTTTTTT.

The CDR3 DNA reads as TGTGCCAGCAGAAAGGGACAGGGGGAGAATCAGCCCCAGCATTTT. Translation gives CASRKGQGENQPQHF. The V and J genes are TRBV2 and TRBJ1-5, with 11 nucleotides matching TRBD1. The CDR3 spans 15 residues. CDR1 and CDR2 (germline): SNHLY, FYNNEI. J lost 4 bases, V lost 6 bases, and 5 bases had no gene match.

The chain employs TRBV5-4 and TRBJ2-7, with TRBD1 matching 7 bases. Germline-derived CDR1 and CDR2 are SGHNT and YYREEE (reference sequence). The trim removed 5 bases at V and 7 bases at J, leaving 9 bases unmatched. The CDR3 spans 13 residues. CDR3 region: CASSSTGPGEQYF. For the CDR3, the DNA is TGTGCCAGCAGTTCGACAGGGCCGGGGGAGCAGTACTTC.

The J gene is TRBJ2-3, the V gene TRBV11-1; 11 positions agree with TRBD1. The ends lost 5 bases at V and 4 bases at J; junction bases unmatched: 5. Germline CDR1 reads SGHAT; CDR2 reads FQDESV (reference sequence). CDR3 length: 15 residues. The CDR3 DNA is TGTGCCAGCAGCACCCGGACAGGGGGCGCAGATACGCAGTATTTT. Translating gives CASSTRTGGADTQYF.

This rearrangement joins TRBV29-1 to TRBJ1-4; D might be TRBD1 (6 bases). The CDR3 is 16 residues long. V was pared by 6 bases and J by 2 bases, with 19 bases between. Germline V gene data show CDR1 as SQVTM and CDR2 as ANQGSEA. CDR3 amino acids: CSVVPTDQGTNEKLFF. The CDR3 DNA sequence: TGCAGCGTCGTACCTACCGATCAGGGGACTAATGAAAAACTGTTTTTT.

This chain uses TRBV6-5 with TRBJ2-2; D may be TRBD1 (5 bases). Trimming stripped 0 bases from V and 2 bases from J, with 10 bases between. The germline gives CDR1 MNHEY, CDR2 SVGAGI. The CDR3 is 16 amino acids. CDR3 amino acids: CASSYSWTLNTGELFF. The CDR3 region has the DNA TGTGCCAGCAGTTACTCCTGGACACTTAACACCGGGGAGCTGTTTTTT.

This clone was seen once. This chain joins TRBV19 and TRBJ1-1; 7 bases are a match to TRBD1. Germline V gives CDR1 LNHDA, CDR2 SQIVND (reference sequence). The CDR3 runs 15 residues. Losses at the gene ends were 1 base for V and 1 base for J; bases not matched to a gene: 3. The CDR3 sequence is CASSIGRDRNTEAFF. In nucleotides, the CDR3 is TGTGCCAGTAGTATAGGCCGGGACAGGAACACTGAAGCTTTCTTT.

This chain connects TRBV27 to TRBJ1-2; D is possibly TRBD1 (6 bases). Trimming stripped 5 bases from V and 4 bases from J, with 23 bases between. The CDR3 is 17 residues long. CDR1 and CDR2 (germline): MNHEY, SMNVEV (reference sequence). The CDR3 coding sequence is TGTGCCAGCAGTCCCCAACCCAGGGGAAGGGGCATCTATGGCTACACCTTC. It translates to CASSPQPRGRGIYGYTF.

This clone appeared a single time. This sequence joins TRBV4-1 and TRBJ2-3; TRBD1 aligns across 7 bases. V lost 7 bases and J lost 0; bases outside the gene matches: 16. CDR1 MGHRA and CDR2 YSYEKL come from the germline V gene. The CDR3 covers 18 residues. The chain's CDR3 is CASKRLRVGGTSTDTQYF. The CDR3 nucleotides are TGCGCCAGCAAAAGGTTACGTGTAGGGGGCACTAGCACAGATACGCAGTATTTT.

This clone appeared a few times. The rearrangement joins TRBV11-3 to TRBJ2-2; 8 nucleotides line up with TRBD2. V lost 5 bases and J lost 3; bases outside the gene matches: 5. Germline V gene lookup returns CDR1 SGHNT and CDR2 YENEEA. The CDR3 totals 15 residues. DNA of the CDR3: TGTGCCAGCAGCCCCCGGGAGGGGTACACCGGGGAGCTGTTTTTT. It encodes CASSPREGYTGELFF. Full variable domain (rest looked up from reference TRBV11-3 and TRBJ2-2): EAGVVQSPRYKIIEKKQPVAFWCNPISGHNTLYWYLQNLGQGPELLIRYENEEAVDDSQLPKDRFSAERLKGVDSTLKIQPAELGDSAVYLCASSPREGYTGELFFGEGSRLTVL.

The chain joins TRBV7-9 to TRBJ2-7; 15 bases match TRBD2. The CDR3 is 18 amino acids. V was pared by 0 bases and J by 0 bases, with 3 bases of the junction left unmatched. CDR1 and CDR2 (germline): SEHNR, FQNEAQ (reference sequence). CDR3 amino acids: CASSLAGTSGRSSYEQYF. In DNA, the CDR3 is TGTGCCAGCAGCTTAGCCGGGACTAGCGGGAGGAGCTCCTACGAGCAGTACTTC. Combining the CDR3 with reference TRBV7-9 and TRBJ2-7 gives the whole variable domain DTGVSQNPRHKITKRGQNVTFRCDPISEHNRLYWYRQTLGQGPEFLTYFQNEAQLEKSRLLSDRFSAERPKGSFSTLEIQRTEQGDSAMYLCASSLAGTSGRSSYEQYFGPGTRLTVT.

This clone was recorded a few times. V is TRBV30 and J is TRBJ2-7; D perhaps matches TRBD2 (6 bases). CDR1 and CDR2 from the germline V gene are GTSNPN and SVGIG (reference sequence). CDR3 length equals 14 residues. V lost 0 bases and J lost 6, with 15 bases in between. The CDR3 DNA reads as TGTGCCTGGAGTGTTAGCGGACTCCTCGCCGAGCAGTACTTC. It yields the protein CAWSVSGLLAEQYF. The full variable domain, completed using reference TRBV30 and TRBJ2-7, is SQTIHQWPATLVQPVGSPLSLECTVEGTSNPNLYWYRQAAGRGLQLLFYSVGIGQISSEVPQNLSASRPQDRQFILSSKKLLLSDSGFYLCAWSVSGLLAEQYFGPGTRLTVT.

The gene calls are TRBV5-1 and TRBJ2-2; D unclear. The germline V gene has CDR1 SGHRS and CDR2 YFSETQ. This CDR3 is 15 amino acids long. V was pared by 1 base and J by 3 bases, with 10 bases between. CDR3 in amino acids: CASSLSLGDTGELFF. CDR3 bases: TGCGCCAGCAGCTTGAGTCTAGGAGACACCGGGGAGCTGTTTTTT.

V and J are TRBV19 and TRBJ2-7; D not resolved. Trimming left V 0 bases short and J 2 bases short, with 8 bases between. Germline V lookup: CDR1 LNHDA, CDR2 SQIVND (reference sequence). CDR3 size: 14 residues. The CDR3 DNA follows: TGTGCCAGTAGTATAGATCCCGCGGCCTACGAGCAGTACTTC. It is translated as CASSIDPAAYEQYF.

The V gene is TRBV9, the J gene TRBJ1-1, with a possible D match to TRBD1 (6 bases). The CDR3 is 15 residues long. Deletions cut 4 bases from V and 2 bases from J, with 15 bases between. The germline CDR1 and CDR2 sequences are SGDLS and YYNGEE. CDR3 residues: CASSPIAGANTEAFF. CDR3 DNA sequence: TGTGCCAGCAGCCCAATTGCGGGGGCTAACACTGAAGCTTTCTTT.

The chain employs TRBV10-2 and TRBJ2-7; 10 bases map to TRBD1. CDR3 length equals 15 residues. V trimming: 7 bases; J trimming: 6 bases; junction bases outside the gene matches: 12. Germline V gene lookup returns CDR1 WSHSY and CDR2 SAAADI. The CDR3 region is CASTPRGQGVTEQYF. The DNA for the CDR3 is TGCGCCAGCACCCCTCGCGGACAGGGGGTAACCGAGCAGTACTTC.

J is TRBJ1-1 and V is TRBV9; 7 nucleotides align to TRBD1. This CDR3 region has 11 residues. With 4 bases clipped from V and 8 bases from J, the junction kept 2 bases outside the gene matches. CDR1 and CDR2 from the germline V gene are SGDLS and YYNGEE. The CDR3 nucleotides are TGTGCCAGCAGCACGGGACAGGAAGCTTTCTTT. Translating it yields CASSTGQEAFF. The full variable domain, with the rest looked up from reference TRBV9 and TRBJ1-1, is DSGVTQTPKHLITATGQRVTLRCSPRSGDLSVYWYQQSLDQGLQFLIQYYNGEERAKGNILERFSAQQFPDLHSELNLSSLELGDSALYFCASSTGQEAFFGQGTRLTVV.

This clone qualifies as medium-sized. The V gene is TRBV19, the J gene TRBJ1-5, with D possibly matching TRBD1 (5 bases). This CDR3 contains 15 residues. Germline values: CDR1 LNHDA, CDR2 SQIVND (reference sequence). Trimming left V 3 bases short and J 4 bases short, with 13 bases between. The CDR3 here is CASSIGGVLNQPQHF. The CDR3 DNA is TGTGCCAGTAGTATTGGAGGGGTATTAAATCAGCCCCAGCATTTT.

In its sample, this clone was seen once. V usage is TRBV11-2 and J usage is TRBJ1-3; no clear D gene. The length of the CDR3 is 15 residues. V lost 4 bases, J lost 0 bases, and 10 bases lay in between. Per germline, CDR1 SGHAT and CDR2 FQNNGV. The CDR3 loop is CASSSPRFSGNTIYF. The CDR3, as DNA: TGTGCCAGCAGCTCCCCCAGGTTCTCTGGAAACACCATATATTTT.

The chain recombines TRBV18 with TRBJ1-1, with D maybe TRBD1 (6 bases). This CDR3 has 15 amino acids. Trimming stripped 3 bases from V and 1 base from J, with 12 bases between. CDR1 KGHSH and CDR2 LQKENI come from the germline V gene. The CDR3 DNA follows: TGTGCCAGCTCACCTACGGGACACCAGAACACTGAAGCTTTCTTT. It is translated as CASSPTGHQNTEAFF.

The chain carries TRBV9 and TRBJ2-1; 8 nucleotides line up with TRBD2. Germline values: CDR1 SGDLS, CDR2 YYNGEE. The CDR3 is 16 amino acids. The J segment lost 5 bases and the V segment lost 0 bases, leaving 7 bases of the junction unmatched. The CDR3 DNA sequence: TGTGCCAGCAGCGTAGGATCGGGAGGGCCGAACAATGAGCAGTTCTTC. Translated: CASSVGSGGPNNEQFF.

This clone was seen once. The chain combines TRBV7-9 with TRBJ1-1; D call uncertain. Germline V gene sequence: CDR1 SEHNR, CDR2 FQNEAQ (reference sequence). The CDR3 runs to 13 residues. The V and J ends lost 1 base and 2 bases respectively, with 5 bases between them. The CDR3 region has the DNA TGTGCCAGCAGCTTAGAAGCAAACACTGAAGCTTTCTTT. Translation gives CASSLEANTEAFF.

The chain joins TRBV5-5 to TRBJ2-1, with D tentatively TRBD2 (6 bases). The CDR3 runs 14 residues. Germline CDR1 SGHKS, CDR2 YYEKEE (reference sequence). Trimming took 0 bases from V and 6 from J, leaving 10 bases between them. CDR3 amino acids: CASSLGGTANEQFF. The CDR3 DNA reads TGTGCCAGCAGCTTGGGCGGGACGGCCAATGAGCAGTTCTTC.

The chain has TRBV28 and TRBJ2-2; TRBD2 matches 9 bases. The germline gives CDR1 MDHEN, CDR2 SYDVKM. The CDR3 totals 14 residues. The V gene end was trimmed by 9 bases and the J gene end by 0 bases; junction bases not matched to a gene: 2. CDR3 in amino acids: CASKREANTGELFF. Written as DNA, the CDR3 is TGTGCCAGTAAGCGGGAGGCGAACACCGGGGAGCTGTTTTTT.

The J gene is TRBJ2-5, the V gene TRBV5-4; 8 bases line up with TRBD2. The CDR3 spans 14 residues. Losses at the gene ends were 5 bases for V and 8 bases for J; bases not matched to a gene: 11. Germline CDR1 reads SGHNT; CDR2 reads YYREEE (reference sequence). CDR3 sequence: CASSPGKRESTQYF. DNA of the CDR3: TGTGCCAGCAGTCCGGGGAAGCGGGAGAGTACCCAGTACTTC.

This chain uses TRBV6-6 with TRBJ2-7, with 10 bases identical to TRBD1. V lost 9 bases, J lost 6 bases, and 8 bases stayed unmatched. The CDR3 has 13 residues. Per the germline V gene, CDR1 is MNHNY and CDR2 is SVGAGI (reference sequence). In DNA form, the CDR3 reads TGTGCCAGTACCCGGGACAGGGGTGGCGAGCAGTACTTC. This gives the protein CASTRDRGGEQYF.